The 16 T cell receptor beta chains below come from one sample, sequenced in a study of blood T cell repertoires in COVID-19. The protocol was immunoSEQ multiplex PCR, while the TCRdb copy is restricted to in-frame clones and leaves out a portion. This sample has around 160,000 clones; about 82% occur once, and the top ten carry under 3%. The sequenced sample was peripheral blood. The receptors were gathered from a middle-aged woman with active or convalescent COVID-19.

The chain is built from TRBV5-6 and TRBJ1-5, with D perhaps matching TRBD1 (6 bases). V was pared by 4 bases and J by 6 bases, with 17 bases between. The CDR3 length is 15 residues. Germline-derived CDR1 and CDR2 are SGHDT and YYEEEE. In DNA form, the CDR3 reads TGTGCCAGCAGCGGGTCCACAGGGTTGGGTCAGCCCCAGCATTTT. Its translation is CASSGSTGLGQPQHF.

This chain connects TRBV7-9 to TRBJ1-1, with 7 nucleotides matching TRBD1. This CDR3 contains 13 residues. Germline loops: CDR1 SEHNR, CDR2 FQNEAQ (reference sequence). V shed 4 bases, J shed 2 bases, and the junction held 1 base outside the gene matches. CDR3 region: CASSWDRNTEAFF. The CDR3 bases are TGTGCCAGCAGCTGGGACAGAAACACTGAAGCTTTCTTT.

The chain is built from TRBV7-9 and TRBJ1-2, with 9 bases that match TRBD1. CDR1 is SEHNR, CDR2 FQNEAQ, per germline (reference sequence). This CDR3 spans 12 amino acids. Trimming at V came to 5 bases and at J to 7 bases, leaving 2 bases not matched to a gene. The CDR3 DNA reads TGTGCCAGCAGCCGACAGGGGGGTGGCTACACCTTC. Its translation is CASSRQGGGYTF. The full variable domain, in which reference TRBV7-9 and TRBJ1-2 provide the parts outside the CDR3, is DTGVSQNPRHKITKRGQNVTFRCDPISEHNRLYWYRQTLGQGPEFLTYFQNEAQLEKSRLLSDRFSAERPKGSFSTLEIQRTEQGDSAMYLCASSRQGGGYTFGSGTRLTVV.

The chain has TRBV10-3 and TRBJ1-3; TRBD1 is a possible D gene (5 bases). Per the germline V gene, CDR1 is ENHRY and CDR2 is SYGVKD. The CDR3 has 14 residues. V was cut by 6 bases and J by 0 bases, with 9 bases left in between. CDR3 region: CAIRGQGSGNTIYF. The CDR3 bases are TGTGCCATCAGGGGGCAGGGCTCTGGAAACACCATATATTTT.

The J gene is TRBJ2-7, the V gene TRBV6-5, with 7 bases fitting TRBD2. Germline trimming cut 5 bases from V and 7 bases from J; bases unmatched to any gene: 2. Germline CDR1 MNHEY, CDR2 SVGAGI. The CDR3 totals 11 residues. The CDR3 DNA is TGTGCCAGCAGTATGGGAGGGGAGCAGTACTTC. The encoded protein is CASSMGGEQYF.

This clone was picked up a small number of times. The CDR3 nucleotides read TGTGCCAGCAGTTTGACGCAGGCCAATCAGCCCCAGCATTTT. It yields the protein CASSLTQANQPQHF. The chain links TRBV28 to TRBJ1-5; D is unclear. Germline values: CDR1 MDHEN, CDR2 SYDVKM. The ends were cut back, 3 bases at V and 3 bases at J, with 9 bases in the middle. This CDR3 is 14 amino acids long. The entire variable domain, with the rest obtained from reference TRBV28 and TRBJ1-5, is as follows: DVKVTQSSRYLVKRTGEKVFLECVQDMDHENMFWYRQDPGLGLRLIYFSYDVKMKEKGDIPEGYSVSREKKERFSLILESASTNQTSMYLCASSLTQANQPQHFGDGTRLSIL.

The rearrangement uses TRBV19 and TRBJ1-4, with TRBD1 identical over 10 bases. With V trimmed by 9 bases and J by 8 bases, 9 bases remained unmatched. Germline CDR1 reads LNHDA; CDR2 reads SQIVND (reference sequence). The length of the CDR3 is 14 residues. CDR3: CARDGQGVPEKLFF. CDR3 DNA sequence: TGTGCCAGGGATGGACAGGGGGTCCCCGAAAAACTGTTTTTT.

V and J are TRBV6-5 and TRBJ1-1; 9 positions match TRBD1. Per the germline V gene, CDR1 is MNHEY and CDR2 is SVGAGI. This CDR3 comprises 14 residues. J gave up 6 bases and V 7 bases, and 9 bases lay outside the gene matches. In DNA form, the CDR3 reads TGTGCCAGCACCAGGGACAGGGTAGGACCTGAAGCTTTCTTT. Translating it yields CASTRDRVGPEAFF.

This chain connects TRBV10-1 to TRBJ1-1, with unresolved D. Per germline, CDR1 WNHNN and CDR2 SYGVQD (reference sequence). The V and J ends lost 0 bases and 7 bases respectively, with 9 bases between them. The length of the CDR3 is 13 residues. CDR3 residues: CASSESAVGEAFF. Written as DNA, the CDR3 is TGCGCCAGCAGTGAGTCGGCGGTCGGTGAAGCTTTCTTT.

The chain has TRBV4-3 and TRBJ1-6; TRBD1 matches at 8 bases. V was pared by 2 bases and J by 1 base, with 10 bases of the junction left unmatched. This CDR3 has 19 amino acids. In germline, CDR1 is LGHNA, CDR2 YSLEER. This chain's CDR3 is CASSQNYAGGASYNSPLHF. The CDR3 bases are TGCGCCAGCAGCCAAAACTACGCAGGGGGCGCATCCTATAATTCACCCCTCCACTTT.

This chain links TRBV12-5 with TRBJ1-2, with a possible D match to TRBD1 (6 bases). Per germline, CDR1 LGHNT and CDR2 FRNRAP. V shed 1 base and J shed 0 bases, with 15 bases lying between them. The CDR3 has 17 residues. CDR3 bases: TGTGCTAGTGGTTTGGGATACAGGGCTCGGGCTAACTATGGCTACACCTTC. It specifies CASGLGYRARANYGYTF.

The rearrangement uses TRBV5-4 and TRBJ2-1; 11 bases agree with TRBD1. Per the germline V gene, CDR1 is SGHNT and CDR2 is YYREEE (reference sequence). The CDR3 loop spans 17 amino acids. V was clipped by 0 bases and J by 8 bases; unmatched bases: 10. The CDR3 here is CASSLGLGTGGDYEQFF. Here the CDR3 DNA reads TGTGCCAGCAGCTTGGGGTTGGGGACAGGGGGAGACTATGAGCAGTTCTTC.

This clone has more than one count but fewer than ten. This chain uses TRBV28 with TRBJ1-2; 8 positions agree with TRBD1. CDR3 length: 14 residues. Per germline, CDR1 MDHEN and CDR2 SYDVKM. J lost 5 bases, V lost 5 bases, and 7 bases had no gene match. The DNA for the CDR3 is TGTGCCAGCAGTACAGGGGGTAGTAGGTATGGCTACACCTTC. Protein: CASSTGGSRYGYTF.

This clone appeared once. The chain links TRBV7-2 to TRBJ1-3; unclear D gene. Deletions cut 0 bases from V and 0 bases from J, with 15 bases between. There are 18 residues in the CDR3. Per germline, CDR1 SGHTA and CDR2 FQGNSA. CDR3 nucleotide sequence: TGTGCCAGCAGCTTAGCGCCCACAAGGCGGCCCTCTGGAAACACCATATATTTT. This codes for CASSLAPTRRPSGNTIYF. The variable domain in full, completed from reference TRBV7-2 and TRBJ1-3, reads GAGVSQSPSNKVTEKGKDVELRCDPISGHTALYWYRQSLGQGLEFLIYFQGNSAPDKSGLPSDRFSAERTGGSVSTLTIQRTQQEDSAVYLCASSLAPTRRPSGNTIYFGEGSWLTVV.

The chain couples TRBV6-5 to TRBJ2-1, with D possibly being TRBD1 (5 bases). The CDR3 is made up of 15 amino acids. CDR1 and CDR2 from the germline V gene are MNHEY and SVGAGI. V lost 8 bases and J lost 6, with 20 bases in between. CDR3 loop: CASRPLRGHSNEQFF. The CDR3 nucleotides are TGTGCCAGCCGGCCTCTAAGGGGCCACTCCAATGAGCAGTTCTTC.

V and J are TRBV28 and TRBJ2-2; TRBD2 aligns across 11 bases. Germline lookup yields CDR1 MDHEN and CDR2 SYDVKM. This CDR3 has 20 amino acids. The J segment lost 2 bases and the V segment lost 5 bases, leaving 16 bases of the junction unmatched. CDR3 DNA sequence: TGTGCCAGCAGTCCCAGGGGACTAGCGGACCTTAGACAAAACACCGGGGAGCTGTTTTTT. Its protein is CASSPRGLADLRQNTGELFF.